This T cell receptor (beta chain) appears in the sequencing data of a study of cytomegalovirus exposure and HLA in healthy donors. Overall study findings and caveats: The authors listed 150 to 200 TCR beta chains as cytomegalovirus-associated.

The data were produced by immunoSEQ multiplex PCR, yet TCRdb's version contains in-frame clones alone and is incomplete. This sample has 220,000 or so clones, with around nine tenths found just once. As regards this clone: What it binds is unknown.

The source is a woman younger than 30 in good health and CMV-seronegative. Material: PBMCs.

DNA for the CDR3: TGCGCCAGCAGCTTGGCTCATCGGACAGCCACAGATACGCAGTATTTT. Translated: CASSLAHRTATDTQYF. V gene TRBV5-1 combines with J gene TRBJ2-3; weak D call: TRBD1 (6 bases). The CDR3 sequence is 16 residues long. V was shortened by 0 bases and J by 2 bases, with 13 bases between the two germline ends. Germline CDR1 and CDR2: SGHRS and YFSETQ. The full variable domain, with the rest looked up from reference TRBV5-1 and TRBJ2-3, is KAGVTQTPRYLIKTRGQQVTLSCSPISGHRSVSWYQQTPGQGLQFLFEYFSETQRNKGNFPGRFSGRQFSNSRSEMNVSTLELGDSALYLCASSLAHRTATDTQYFGPGTRLTVL.